This is a list of T cell receptor beta chains from one sample in a study of blood T cells in healthy people across ages. TCRdb used MiXCR to reprocess the 5' RACE reads, holding one entry per CDR3 protein. The table shows 650,000 to 1,000,000 distinct CDR3 sequences, with 35% to 50% occurring only once. The sequenced material came from blood. These receptors originate from an elderly man in good health. The CDR3 runs from the conserved cysteine through the conserved F or W. D genes are given only for firm matches. Only some rows state a clone size, as once, few, many or a class for expanded clones.

v_gene	abundance	d_gene	j_gene	CDR3aa	CDR3nt
TRBV7-2	NA	NA	TRBJ2-5	CASSSGPGSHKETQYF	TGTGCCAGCAGCTCGGGCCCGGGATCTCATAAAGAGACCCAGTACTTC
TRBV7-2	NA	NA	TRBJ2-5	CASSPTSGPKTQYF	TGTGCCAGCAGCCCTACATCAGGGCCAAAGACCCAGTACTTC
TRBV12-3/TRBV12-4	NA	TRBD2	TRBJ2-1	CASGLGRAQMFF	TGTGCCAGCGGACTTGGGAGGGCCCAGATGTTCTTC
TRBV7-2	NA	TRBD2	TRBJ2-7	CASSQPGHKTSDPRRYEQYF	TGTGCCAGCAGCCAACCGGGCCACAAGACTAGCGACCCAAGGCGCTACGAGCAGTACTTC
TRBV12-3/TRBV12-4	NA	TRBD2	TRBJ2-7	CASSITGGREQYF	TGTGCCAGCAGTATTACGGGGGGTCGTGAGCAGTACTTC
TRBV7-2	NA	TRBD2	TRBJ2-5	CANTSGTETQYF	TGTGCCAACACCAGCGGGACAGAGACCCAGTACTTC
TRBV14	NA	TRBD1	TRBJ2-5	CASSRNRGSETQYF	TGTGCCAGCAGCCGTAACAGGGGGTCAGAGACCCAGTACTTC
TRBV28	NA	TRBD2	TRBJ2-7	CASSLWKRAGSSYEQYF	TGTGCCAGCAGTTTATGGAAGCGAGCGGGGTCCTCCTACGAGCAGTACTTC
TRBV12-3/TRBV12-4	few	TRBD1	TRBJ2-1	CASSILEGQGYGEQFF	TGTGCCAGCAGTATACTGGAGGGACAGGGCTACGGTGAGCAGTTCTTC
TRBV6-2/TRBV6-3	NA	NA	TRBJ2-4	CASSYSSGTGYF	TGTGCCAGCAGTTACTCATCCGGGACGGGGTACTTC
TRBV2	NA	NA	TRBJ2-6	CASSTFSGANVLTF	TGTGCCAGCAGTACCTTCTCTGGGGCCAACGTCCTGACTTTC
TRBV7-2	NA	NA	TRBJ1-1	CASSRTVYTEAFF	TGTGCCAGCAGCAGGACAGTCTACACTGAAGCTTTCTTT
TRBV14	NA	NA	TRBJ2-1	CVSSQVFYEQFF	TGTGTCAGCAGCCAAGTATTCTATGAGCAGTTCTTC
TRBV21-1	NA	NA	TRBJ1-5	CASSKLRGDNQPQHF	TGTGCCAGCAGCAAACTACGAGGTGACAATCAGCCCCAGCATTTT
TRBV20-1	NA	NA	TRBJ1-5	CSARRDLGNQPQHF	TGCAGTGCTAGGAGGGATTTGGGCAATCAGCCCCAGCATTTT
TRBV3-1	NA	NA	TRBJ2-1	CASSQDGSGSGEQFF	TGTGCCAGCAGCCAAGATGGATCAGGGTCGGGTGAGCAGTTCTTC
TRBV7-9	many	NA	TRBJ2-7	CAYEPSGNPYEQYF	TGTGCCTATGAGCCGTCCGGGAATCCCTACGAGCAGTACTTC
TRBV9	once	NA	TRBJ2-3	CASSTSFMEGNSADTQYF	TGTGCCAGCAGCACGAGCTTTATGGAGGGGAATAGCGCAGATACGCAGTATTTT
TRBV11-2	NA	NA	TRBJ2-7	CASSHSGQSVLYEQYF	TGTGCCAGCAGCCACTCAGGGCAATCAGTTCTCTACGAGCAGTACTTC
TRBV7-9	few	NA	TRBJ2-5	CASSLAHPGETQYF	TGTGCCAGCAGCTTAGCGCATCCCGGAGAGACCCAGTACTTC
TRBV10-3	NA	TRBD1	TRBJ1-6	CAIRAGTDNSPLHF	TGTGCCATCAGGGCCGGGACAGATAATTCACCCCTCCACTTT
TRBV4-1	many	NA	TRBJ1-5	CASSQDGQIGNQPQHF	TGCGCCAGCAGCCAAGACGGCCAAATAGGAAATCAGCCCCAGCATTTT
TRBV7-9	many	NA	TRBJ1-5	CASSFVGGGQPQHF	TGTGCCAGCAGCTTCGTAGGAGGGGGTCAGCCCCAGCATTTT
TRBV10-3	few	NA	TRBJ1-4	CAISDESRGKGEKLFF	TGTGCCATCAGTGACGAATCCAGGGGAAAGGGGGAAAAACTGTTTTTT
TRBV6-2/TRBV6-3	NA	NA	TRBJ1-5	CASSPRGDNSNQPQHF	TGTGCCAGCAGTCCGCGTGGGGATAATAGCAATCAGCCCCAGCATTTT
TRBV20-1	NA	NA	TRBJ2-1	CSARVSINEQFF	TGCAGTGCTAGAGTCAGTATCAATGAGCAGTTCTTC
TRBV12-3/TRBV12-4	NA	TRBD1	TRBJ2-1	CASRKTGGSSYNEQFF	TGTGCCAGCAGAAAAACAGGGGGCAGTTCCTACAATGAGCAGTTCTTC
TRBV6-6	NA	NA	TRBJ2-1	CASSYSIVNEQFF	TGTGCCAGCAGTTACTCGATCGTAAATGAGCAGTTCTTC
TRBV7-2	NA	NA	TRBJ2-1	CASSLGTSNEQFF	TGTGCCAGCAGCCTCGGGACTTCCAATGAGCAGTTCTTC
TRBV7-8	NA	NA	TRBJ1-1	CASSSRRGRGTEAFF	TGTGCCAGCAGCTCCCGCAGGGGAAGAGGCACTGAAGCTTTCTTT
TRBV20-1	few	NA	TRBJ2-3	CSALGPSTDTQYF	TGCAGTGCGTTGGGCCCCAGCACAGATACGCAGTATTTT
TRBV20-1	many	NA	TRBJ2-5	CSARQETQYF	TGCAGCGCCCGGCAGGAGACCCAGTACTTC
TRBV2	NA	TRBD1	TRBJ2-3	CASGFRQGFTDTQYF	TGTGCCAGCGGCTTTAGACAGGGGTTCACAGATACGCAGTATTTT
TRBV29-1	NA	TRBD2	TRBJ2-2	CSVEDGLAEHTGELFF	TGCAGCGTTGAAGATGGCCTAGCGGAACACACCGGGGAGCTGTTTTTT
TRBV5-5	NA	TRBD2	TRBJ2-7	CASSLVGGRALNEQYF	TGTGCCAGCAGCTTGGTGGGCGGGAGGGCCCTCAATGAGCAGTACTTC
TRBV5-1	NA	NA	TRBJ1-1	CASSFTQQGGTFF	TGCGCCAGCAGCTTTACACAACAGGGTGGGACTTTCTTT
TRBV28	NA	NA	TRBJ1-2	CASSLGGANLNYGYTF	TGTGCCAGCAGTTTAGGTGGGGCGAATTTGAACTATGGCTACACCTTC
TRBV20-1	NA	TRBD2	TRBJ2-5	CSALPLTSGGQETQYF	TGCAGTGCCCTCCCCTTGACTAGCGGGGGACAAGAGACCCAGTACTTC
TRBV5-4	NA	TRBD2	TRBJ2-7	CASSQGLAGVREQYF	TGTGCCAGCAGCCAAGGACTAGCGGGAGTAAGGGAGCAGTACTTC
TRBV28	NA	NA	TRBJ2-6	CASSYLSGANVLTF	TGTGCCAGCAGTTATCTCTCTGGGGCCAACGTCCTGACTTTC
TRBV4-2	NA	NA	TRBJ1-1	CASSQDQAGAEAFF	TGTGCCAGCAGCCAAGATCAGGCAGGGGCTGAAGCTTTCTTT
TRBV2	NA	TRBD1	TRBJ2-2	CASSEYWLRTGGSGELFF	TGTGCCAGCAGTGAATATTGGCTTAGGACAGGGGGCTCCGGGGAGCTGTTTTTT
TRBV20-1	NA	NA	TRBJ1-2	CSASLFHVAGGYTF	TGCAGTGCTTCCCTCTTCCACGTGGCCGGAGGCTACACCTTC
TRBV27	NA	TRBD2	TRBJ2-1	CASRVLAGYISEQFF	TGTGCCAGCAGAGTTCTAGCGGGATACATTAGTGAGCAGTTCTTC
TRBV5-1	few	TRBD1	TRBJ1-2	CASSVQGANGYTF	TGCGCCAGCAGCGTACAGGGGGCGAATGGCTACACCTTC
TRBV4-2	NA	NA	TRBJ2-5	CASSQSWAEEQETQYF	TGTGCCAGCAGCCAATCCTGGGCGGAAGAACAAGAGACCCAGTACTTC
TRBV11-2	NA	TRBD1	TRBJ2-4	CASSSTGGWDIQYF	TGTGCCAGCAGCTCGACAGGGGGCTGGGACATTCAGTACTTC
TRBV6-5	few	NA	TRBJ1-1	CASSSQEGGGDMNTEAFF	TGTGCCAGCAGTTCCCAGGAGGGAGGAGGGGACATGAACACTGAAGCTTTCTTT
TRBV20-1	many	TRBD2	TRBJ2-1	CSARDLLAGVDEQFF	TGCAGTGCTAGAGATTTACTAGCGGGAGTGGATGAGCAGTTCTTC
TRBV7-3	few	NA	TRBJ2-7	CASSLRTDASYEQYF	TGTGCCAGCAGCCTCCGGACCGATGCCTCCTACGAGCAGTACTTC
TRBV29-1	NA	NA	TRBJ2-3	CSVVSSPDTQYF	TGCAGCGTTGTCAGTAGCCCAGATACGCAATATTTT
TRBV5-1	NA	TRBD1	TRBJ2-1	CASSLIVTGDSYEQFF	TGCGCCAGCAGCCTTATCGTGACAGGGGACAGCTACGAGCAGTTCTTC